The 27 T cell receptor beta chains given below trace back to one sample, sequenced in a study of PD-1 blockade in classical Hodgkin lymphoma. Clones were sequenced by immunoSEQ multiplex PCR, and TCRdb holds only the in-frame ones, with some missing. This sample has more than 7,500 clones, with more than 85% found just once. Time point defined: newly diagnosed, previously untreated cHL patient sample. Thawed PBMCs were subjected to magnetic negative selection, which yielded isolated CD8+ T cells. Sequencing input: CD8+ T cells from blood. The source of these receptors is a human donor with classical Hodgkin lymphoma.

The chain combines TRBV15 with TRBJ2-2, with D possibly called TRBD1 or TRBD2 (5 bases each). The CDR3 spans 16 residues. Germline loops: CDR1 LNHNV, CDR2 YYDKDF (reference sequence). Trimming removed 0 bases from V and 6 bases from J, with 14 bases in between. CDR3 amino acids: CATSREGDLGAGELFF. CDR3 sequence (DNA): TGTGCCACCAGCAGAGAAGGGGACCTGGGGGCCGGGGAGCTGTTTTTT.

This clone was recorded a few times. J is TRBJ2-2 and V is TRBV6-5, with D tentatively TRBD1 or TRBD2 (5 bases each). CDR1 MNHEY and CDR2 SVGAGI come from the germline V gene. CDR3 length equals 14 residues. Trimming stripped 6 bases from V and 6 bases from J, with 14 bases between. The CDR3 here is CASSQGRGPGELFF. In nucleotides, the CDR3 is TGTGCCAGCAGCCAAGGAAGGGGACCCGGGGAGCTGTTTTTT.

The V gene is TRBV4-1, the J gene TRBJ2-3, with D perhaps TRBD2 (6 bases). V was cut by 0 bases and J by 0 bases, with 10 bases left in between. The CDR3 has 16 residues. Germline CDR1 MGHRA, CDR2 YSYEKL. The DNA for the CDR3 is TGCGCCAGCAGCCAAGAGGGGACTCCTAGCACAGATACGCAGTATTTT. This gives the protein CASSQEGTPSTDTQYF.

The V call is TRBV5-4, the J call TRBJ2-5, with 9 bases identical to TRBD2. The CDR3 has 15 amino acids. V shed 4 bases and J 2 bases; nucleotides not matched to a gene: 6. The V gene's germline CDR1 is SGHNT and CDR2 YYREEE (reference sequence). The CDR3 nucleotides are TGTGCCAGCAGCGTGAGCGGGGGGTGGCAAGAGACCCAGTACTTC. This encodes CASSVSGGWQETQYF.

This clone occurred once. Since no conserved phenylalanine or tryptophan closes the CDR3, a read error is the likely cause. DNA for the CDR3: TGTGCCTGGAACAAGAACACTGAAGCTTTCCTT. Amino acids: CAWNKNTEAFL. The rearrangement uses TRBV30 and TRBJ1-1, with D unresolved. This CDR3 region has 11 residues. V lost 4 bases and J 1 base, leaving 4 bases between the germline ends. Germline V gene lookup returns CDR1 GTSNPN and CDR2 SVGIG (reference sequence).

In its sample, this clone was seen once. A junction end diverges from the germline sequence, so it may reflect a read error. This rearrangement joins TRBV28 to TRBJ2-5; no definite D call. Germline lookup yields CDR1 MDHEN and CDR2 SYDVKM. The CDR3 runs 14 residues. CDR3 sequence: CASSFERTQDTQYF. The CDR3 coding sequence is TGTGCCAGCAGTTTTGAGAGGACCCAAGATACCCAGTACTTC.

This sequence joins TRBV5-5 and TRBJ2-7, with unresolved D. V was cut by 2 bases and J by 6 bases, with 9 bases left in between. Per germline, CDR1 SGHKS and CDR2 YYEKEE (reference sequence). The CDR3 is made up of 12 amino acids. CDR3 nucleotide sequence: TGTGCCAGCAGCTTCGTTGGTACCGAGCAGTACTTC. It encodes CASSFVGTEQYF.

This chain connects TRBV4-3 to TRBJ1-6; no clear D. Germline assignment: CDR1 LGHNA and CDR2 YSLEER. V gave up 0 bases and J gave up 8 bases, with 5 bases separating them. The CDR3 length is 13 residues. CDR3 region: CASSQERYSPLHF. The CDR3, as DNA: TGCGCCAGCAGCCAAGAGAGATATTCACCCCTCCACTTT.

This clone was recorded only once. The gene calls are TRBV13 and TRBJ2-2; 8 bases fit TRBD1. The CDR3 extends over 12 amino acids. The ends lost 4 bases at V and 11 bases at J; junction bases unmatched: 3. Germline loops: CDR1 PRHDT, CDR2 FYEKMQ (reference sequence). In nucleotides, the CDR3 is TGTGCCAGCAGCTCTGGACAGGGAGAGCTGTTTTTT. It translates to CASSSGQGELFF.

V usage is TRBV7-2 and J usage is TRBJ2-5; 7 bases align to TRBD2. The trim removed 4 bases at V and 2 bases at J, leaving 4 bases unmatched. The CDR3 covers 14 residues. Germline V CDR1 and CDR2: SGHTA, FQGNSA. CDR3 nucleotides: TGTGCCAGCAGCTCCGGACTAGGGCAAGAGACCCAGTACTTC. It specifies CASSSGLGQETQYF.

This chain links TRBV6-4 with TRBJ2-3; TRBD2 is a possible D gene (6 bases). Germline loops: CDR1 MRHNA, CDR2 SNTAGT. CDR3 length: 15 residues. V shed 5 bases and J shed 2 bases, with 14 bases lying between them. As DNA, the CDR3 is TGTGCCAGCAGTCCGAGACTAGATCACACAGATACGCAGTATTTT. Protein: CASSPRLDHTDTQYF.

The V gene is TRBV4-1, the J gene TRBJ1-2; D may be TRBD1 (5 bases). V lost 1 base and J lost 3, with 9 bases in between. Germline V gene lookup returns CDR1 MGHRA and CDR2 YSYEKL. The CDR3 is 14 amino acids. The CDR3 spells CASSQVGGDYGYTF. The DNA of the CDR3 is TGCGCCAGCAGCCAAGTTGGGGGTGACTATGGCTACACCTTC.

The V call is TRBV28, the J call TRBJ1-2; 8 bases align to TRBD1. J was trimmed by 6 bases and V by 6 bases; bases with no gene match: 6. The CDR3 covers 13 residues. Germline lookup yields CDR1 MDHEN and CDR2 SYDVKM. The CDR3 bases are TGTGCCAGCAGCCCGACAGGGGACAATGGCTACACCTTC. It encodes CASSPTGDNGYTF.

V is TRBV19 and J is TRBJ1-6, with D unclear. The CDR3 is 15 residues long. The germline CDR1 and CDR2 sequences are LNHDA and SQIVND (reference sequence). With 3 bases removed from V and 8 bases from J, the gap between germline ends came to 14 bases. In nucleotides, the CDR3 is TGTGCCAGTAGTATTAACCGGTTTGGGGATTCACCCCTCCACTTT. It yields the protein CASSINRFGDSPLHF.

The J gene is TRBJ2-2, the V gene TRBV13; 7 bases are shared with TRBD1. CDR1 and CDR2 (germline): PRHDT, FYEKMQ (reference sequence). V gave up 4 bases and J gave up 1 base; unmatched junction bases: 3. The CDR3 covers 15 residues. This chain's CDR3 is CASSSGQENTGELFF. The CDR3 DNA is TGTGCCAGCAGCTCCGGACAGGAGAACACCGGGGAGCTGTTTTTT.

The gene calls are TRBV29-1 and TRBJ1-2; D remains ambiguous. Germline lookup yields CDR1 SQVTM and CDR2 ANQGSEA. This CDR3 contains 14 residues. Between the trimmed V and J ends, which lost 4 bases and 8 bases, there was a span of 20 bases. The CDR3 bases are TGCAGCGTTGTTGTACCGAACCATATTAGGGGCTACACCTTC. This gives the protein CSVVVPNHIRGYTF.

The CDR3, as DNA: TGCGCCAGCAGCCCGGGAGGCTACTTCACTGAAGCTTTCTTT. Amino acids: CASSPGGYFTEAFF. V is TRBV4-1 and J is TRBJ1-1; D unclear. V gave up 4 bases and J gave up 4 bases, with 13 bases separating them. In germline, CDR1 is MGHRA, CDR2 YSYEKL. This CDR3 is built from 14 residues.

This chain uses TRBV6-1 with TRBJ2-7, with 12 bases aligning to TRBD2. V shed 6 bases, J shed 5 bases, and the junction held 5 bases outside the gene matches. The CDR3 is made up of 14 amino acids. CDR1 is MNHNS, CDR2 SASEGT, per germline. This chain's CDR3 is CASSRTSGIDEQYF. CDR3 bases: TGTGCCAGCAGCCGGACTAGCGGGATCGACGAGCAGTACTTC.

The chain recombines TRBV30 with TRBJ2-7; D perhaps matches TRBD1 (6 bases). From germline, CDR1 is GTSNPN and CDR2 SVGIG (reference sequence). The ends were cut back, 5 bases at V and 6 bases at J, with 17 bases in the middle. The CDR3 is made up of 13 amino acids. This CDR3 reads CAWGISAGAEQYF. As DNA, the CDR3 is TGTGCCTGGGGCATCTCTGCAGGGGCCGAGCAGTACTTC.

This chain uses TRBV27 with TRBJ1-2, with D hard to call. There are 15 residues in the CDR3. Trimming took off 5 bases at V and 3 bases at J, with 16 bases between the two ends. In germline, CDR1 is MNHEY, CDR2 SMNVEV (reference sequence). The CDR3 loop reads CASSPYQAPYYGYTF. The DNA of the CDR3 is TGTGCCAGCAGTCCGTATCAAGCCCCCTACTATGGCTACACCTTC.

V is TRBV6-1 and J is TRBJ1-2; 11 bases fit TRBD1. V lost 1 base to trimming and J lost 4 bases; unmatched junction nucleotides: 2. Germline lookup yields CDR1 MNHNS and CDR2 SASEGT. This CDR3 contains 15 residues. The CDR3 spells CASSEDGTGGYGYTF. CDR3 in DNA: TGTGCCAGCAGTGAAGACGGGACAGGGGGCTATGGCTACACCTTC.

This clone showed up just once. This rearrangement joins TRBV6-6 to TRBJ2-1; 13 bases line up with TRBD2. Germline V gives CDR1 MNHNY, CDR2 SVGAGI (reference sequence). The CDR3 covers 15 residues. V dropped 7 bases and J dropped 6; count of bases not matched to a gene: 6. The CDR3 loop is CASTYGLAGVNEQFF. CDR3 coding DNA: TGTGCCAGCACCTATGGACTAGCGGGGGTCAATGAGCAGTTCTTC.

This clone is a singleton in its sample. CDR3 protein: CASSFSNTGELFF. In DNA form, the CDR3 reads TGTGCCAGCAGTTTCTCGAACACCGGGGAGCTGTTTTTT. The rearrangement links TRBV27 to TRBJ2-2; no clear D gene. V was clipped by 3 bases and J by 0 bases, with 2 bases between them. This CDR3 has 13 amino acids. Germline CDR1 and CDR2: MNHEY and SMNVEV (reference sequence).

This clone was detected once. J is TRBJ2-3 and V is TRBV27, with 8 bases fitting TRBD1. Germline-derived CDR1 and CDR2 are MNHEY and SMNVEV (reference sequence). The CDR3 loop spans 15 amino acids. The V segment lost 7 bases and the J segment 1 base; nucleotides outside the gene matches: 7. The CDR3 bases are TGTGCCAGCAACCTGAGGACAGGGCGCACAGATACGCAGTATTTT. It codes for CASNLRTGRTDTQYF.

This chain connects TRBV19 to TRBJ1-2; D perhaps matches TRBD1 (6 bases). CDR1 LNHDA and CDR2 SQIVND come from the germline V gene (reference sequence). Trimming removed 3 bases from V and 4 bases from J, with 12 bases in between. The CDR3 extends over 14 amino acids. CDR3 protein: CASSIGGPVYGYTF. The CDR3 bases are TGTGCCAGTAGTATCGGGGGCCCGGTCTATGGCTACACCTTC.

The chain combines TRBV18 with TRBJ2-3; D call uncertain. V lost 2 bases and J lost 3, with 12 bases in between. Germline CDR1 and CDR2: KGHSH and LQKENI. The CDR3 loop spans 15 amino acids. This chain's CDR3 is CASSPGHASTDTQYF. Written as DNA, the CDR3 is TGTGCCAGCTCACCAGGGCATGCATCAACAGATACGCAGTATTTT.

The CDR3 here is CAISGGLAGGPRSYEQYF. CDR3 DNA: TGTGCCATCAGTGGCGGGCTAGCGGGTGGCCCCCGGTCCTACGAGCAGTACTTC. The chain is built from TRBV10-3 and TRBJ2-7, with 8 bases fitting TRBD2. The CDR3 consists of 18 residues. Trimming cost V 4 bases and J 1 base; bases outside gene matches: 15. CDR1 is ENHRY, CDR2 SYGVKD, per germline.